This TCR beta chain was recorded in a study of PD-L1 blockade in urothelial cancer. The wider study: In the patient group, twenty-five of 29 were males with bladder-origin urothelial cancer.

Assay used: immunoSEQ multiplex PCR; TCRdb lists only in-frame clones, some missing. The sample lists 48,000 or so clones; around 80% were seen once. The time point denotes: peripheral blood 6 weeks after treatment start. CDR3 size: 14 residues. V was pared by 0 bases and J by 6 bases, with 4 bases of the junction left unmatched. Per the germline V gene, CDR1 is SGHRS and CDR2 is YFSETQ. The chain employs TRBV5-1 and TRBJ2-7; 9 bases line up with TRBD1. The source of this sequence is a man aged 65 to 79 with urothelial cancer. The sequences come from PBMCs, collected around atezolizumab (anti-PD-L1) treatment. CDR3 residues: CASSLAGQGPEQYF. CDR3 nucleotide sequence: TGCGCCAGCAGCTTGGCGGGACAGGGACCCGAGCAGTACTTC. The full variable domain, in which reference TRBV5-1 and TRBJ2-7 provide the parts outside the CDR3, is KAGVTQTPRYLIKTRGQQVTLSCSPISGHRSVSWYQQTPGQGLQFLFEYFSETQRNKGNFPGRFSGRQFSNSRSEMNVSTLELGDSALYLCASSLAGQGPEQYFGPGTRLTVT.